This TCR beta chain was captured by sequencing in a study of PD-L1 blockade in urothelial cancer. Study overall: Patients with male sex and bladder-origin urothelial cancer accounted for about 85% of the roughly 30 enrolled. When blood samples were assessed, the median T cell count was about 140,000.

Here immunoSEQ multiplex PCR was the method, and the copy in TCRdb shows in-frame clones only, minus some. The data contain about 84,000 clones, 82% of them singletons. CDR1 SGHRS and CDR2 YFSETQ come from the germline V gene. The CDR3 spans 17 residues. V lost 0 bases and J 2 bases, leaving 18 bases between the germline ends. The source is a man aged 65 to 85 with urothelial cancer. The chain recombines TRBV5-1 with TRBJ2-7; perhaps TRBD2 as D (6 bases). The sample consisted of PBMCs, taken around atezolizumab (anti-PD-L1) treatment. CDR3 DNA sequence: TGCGCCAGCAGCTTGGACGGGAGTGGGTCGAGCCCCTACGAGCAGTACTTC. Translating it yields CASSLDGSGSSPYEQYF.